The 10 T cell receptor beta chains given below trace back to one sample, sequenced in a study of T cell repertoires in cytomegalovirus infection. TCRdb reprocessed the reads with MiXCR, giving one entry per CDR3 protein. There are about 490,000 distinct CDR3 sequences in the sample; approximately 26% occur only once, and approximately 13% lies in the top ten. The sample was PBMCs. These receptors were collected from a human donor in good health (CMV status not recorded). Some clones in this sample may be carry-over from other donors' samples.

In this sample, this clonotype turned up a few times. The V call is TRBV19, the J call TRBJ2-1; D may correspond to TRBD1 or TRBD2 (5 bases each). With 3 bases removed from V and 10 bases from J, the gap between germline ends came to 10 bases. The CDR3 has 12 residues. The V gene's germline CDR1 is LNHDA and CDR2 SQIVND (reference sequence). DNA for the CDR3: TGTGCCAGTAGTATGTGGGACGGGGAGCAGTTCTTC. This translates into CASSMWDGEQFF.

This clonotype was seen a few times. J is TRBJ2-1 and V is TRBV5-1; 13 bases align to TRBD2. The CDR3 is 17 residues long. Germline trimming cut 1 base from V and 6 bases from J; bases unmatched to any gene: 7. Germline values: CDR1 SGHRS, CDR2 YFSETQ. This CDR3 is CASSLYPRTSGSNEQFF. The CDR3 region has the DNA TGCGCCAGCAGCTTGTACCCACGGACTAGCGGGAGCAATGAGCAGTTCTTC.

This clonotype was seen only a few times. The chain recombines TRBV6-8 with TRBJ1-1; perhaps TRBD1 as D (5 bases). Germline assignment: CDR1 MNHGY and CDR2 SAAAGT. The ends were cut back, 6 bases at V and 4 bases at J, with 12 bases in the middle. The CDR3 runs 13 residues. The CDR3 loop is CASSYRGITEAFF. DNA of the CDR3: TGTGCCAGCAGCTACCGGGGGATCACTGAAGCTTTCTTT.

This chain links TRBV19 with TRBJ2-7, with unresolved D. V was trimmed by 4 bases and J by 4 bases, leaving 14 bases between them. Looked up from germline, CDR1 is LNHDA and CDR2 is SQIVND (reference sequence). The CDR3 covers 14 residues. The CDR3 loop reads CASSRSGGDYEQYV. In DNA form, the CDR3 reads TGTGCCAGTAGTAGGAGTGGCGGAGATTACGAGCAGTACGTC.

This chain uses TRBV24-1 with TRBJ2-1, with TRBD2 identical over 7 bases. The CDR3 has 16 residues. V was clipped by 5 bases and J by 3 bases; unmatched bases: 9. Germline-derived CDR1 and CDR2 are KGHDR and SFDVKD. DNA for the CDR3: TGTGCCACCAGTGTGACTCCCTCGGGGGGCTACAATGAGCAGTTCTTC. Translated, it gives CATSVTPSGGYNEQFF.

The rearrangement uses TRBV25-1 and TRBJ2-7; 9 bases are a match to TRBD2. The CDR3 spans 15 residues. The V and J ends lost 6 bases and 5 bases, in that order; junction bases with no gene match: 11. Looked up from germline, CDR1 is MGHDK and CDR2 is SYGVNS. The CDR3 nucleotides read TGTGCCAGCAGCTCCCCGCGGGAGGGCCTGGACGAGCAGTACTTC. Amino acid sequence: CASSSPREGLDEQYF.

This clonotype was seen once. The junction does not match germline at one end; this may be a read error. The chain carries TRBV10-3 and TRBJ2-3; 7 nucleotides match TRBD1. CDR1 and CDR2 (germline): ENHRY, SYGVKD. The CDR3 totals 17 residues. The CDR3 DNA sequence: TGTGCCATCAGTGAGCCTAAGGACAGGCCTGGGAGAGATACGCGGTATTTT. Protein: CAISEPKDRPGRDTRYF.

CDR3 DNA: TGTGCCAGTACCCGGGACAGGGAAGAAGCTTTCTTT. As protein: CASTRDREEAFF. This rearrangement joins TRBV19 to TRBJ1-1, with 9 bases matching TRBD1. The CDR3 is 12 residues long. Germline V gives CDR1 LNHDA, CDR2 SQIVND (reference sequence). With 7 bases clipped from V and 8 bases from J, the junction kept 5 bases outside the gene matches.

This clonotype came up many times. V gene TRBV2 combines with J gene TRBJ1-1; D call uncertain. This CDR3 has 13 residues. V was pared by 6 bases and J by 8 bases, with 16 bases between. Looked up from germline, CDR1 is SNHLY and CDR2 is FYNNEI. The CDR3 DNA sequence: TGTGCCAGCAGACGGACTCAACCCCACGAAGCTTTCTTT. Amino acid sequence: CASRRTQPHEAFF.

This clonotype was counted between two and nine times. The chain couples TRBV20-1 to TRBJ2-1, with D unresolved. Germline CDR1 is DFQATT and CDR2 is SNEGSKA (reference sequence). This CDR3 contains 14 residues. V was shortened by 3 bases and J by 0 bases, with 9 bases between the two germline ends. CDR3 nucleotides: TGCAGTGCTAGTTTTCTCCTCTCCTACAATGAGCAGTTCTTC. Its protein product is CSASFLLSYNEQFF.